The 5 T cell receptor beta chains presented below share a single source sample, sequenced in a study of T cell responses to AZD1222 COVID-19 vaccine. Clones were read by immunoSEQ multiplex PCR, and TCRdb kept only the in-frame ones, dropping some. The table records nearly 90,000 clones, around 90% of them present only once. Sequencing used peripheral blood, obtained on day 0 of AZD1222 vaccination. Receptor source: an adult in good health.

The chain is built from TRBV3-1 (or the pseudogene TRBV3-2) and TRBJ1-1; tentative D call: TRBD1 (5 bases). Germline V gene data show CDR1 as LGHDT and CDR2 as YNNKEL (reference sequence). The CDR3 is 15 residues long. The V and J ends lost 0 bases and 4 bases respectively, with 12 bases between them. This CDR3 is CASSQDSAGRTEAFF. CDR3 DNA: TGTGCCAGCAGCCAAGATTCGGCAGGGCGCACTGAAGCTTTCTTT.

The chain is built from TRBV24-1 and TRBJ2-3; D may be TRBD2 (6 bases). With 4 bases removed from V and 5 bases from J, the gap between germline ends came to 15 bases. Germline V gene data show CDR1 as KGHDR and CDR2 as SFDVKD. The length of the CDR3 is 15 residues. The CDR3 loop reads CATSESREFLDTQYF. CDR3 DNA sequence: TGTGCCACCAGTGAATCTCGGGAGTTCTTAGATACGCAGTATTTT.

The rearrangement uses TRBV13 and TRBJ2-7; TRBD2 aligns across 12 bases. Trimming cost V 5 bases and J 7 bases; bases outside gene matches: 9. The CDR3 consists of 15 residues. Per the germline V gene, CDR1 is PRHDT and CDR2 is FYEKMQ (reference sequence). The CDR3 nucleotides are TGTGCCAGCAGCCCCTGGACTAGCGGGACGACAGAGCAGTACTTC. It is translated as CASSPWTSGTTEQYF. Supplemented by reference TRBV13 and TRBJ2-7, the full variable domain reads AAGVIQSPRHLIKEKRETATLKCYPIPRHDTVYWYQQGPGQDPQFLISFYEKMQSDKGSIPDRFSAQQFSDYHSELNMSSLELGDSALYFCASSPWTSGTTEQYFGPGTRLTVT.

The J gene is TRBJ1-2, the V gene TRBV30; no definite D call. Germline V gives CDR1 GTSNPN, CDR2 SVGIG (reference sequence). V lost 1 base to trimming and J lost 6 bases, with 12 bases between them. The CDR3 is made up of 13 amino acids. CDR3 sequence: CAWSASLAHGYTF. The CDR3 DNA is TGTGCCTGGAGTGCCTCTCTCGCCCATGGCTACACCTTC. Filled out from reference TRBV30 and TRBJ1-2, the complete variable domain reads SQTIHQWPATLVQPVGSPLSLECTVEGTSNPNLYWYRQAAGRGLQLLFYSVGIGQISSEVPQNLSASRPQDRQFILSSKKLLLSDSGFYLCAWSASLAHGYTFGSGTRLTVV.

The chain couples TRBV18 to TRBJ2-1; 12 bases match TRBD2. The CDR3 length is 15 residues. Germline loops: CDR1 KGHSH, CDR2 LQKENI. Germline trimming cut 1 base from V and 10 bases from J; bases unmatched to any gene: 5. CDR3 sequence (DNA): TGTGCCAGCTCACCACAGGGACTAGCGGGTTGGGAGCAGTTCTTC. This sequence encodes CASSPQGLAGWEQFF.